This record covers a single T cell receptor beta chain. Its antigen remains unknown. The sample originates from a study of T cell responses to AZD1222 COVID-19 vaccine. V was cut by 7 bases and J by 0 bases, with 13 bases left in between. The germline V gene has CDR1 LNHDA and CDR2 SQIVND (reference sequence). The CDR3 sequence is 15 residues long. Here immunoSEQ multiplex PCR was the method, and the copy in TCRdb shows in-frame clones only, minus some. The sample has about 140,000 clones; approximately 91% are singletons. Findings of the study overall: Baseline testing showed seropositivity in only six or seven AZD1222 recipients. Spike-specific TCR breadth and depth both grew after two AZD1222 doses. The donor group comprised mostly white British people and more females; the analysis possibly underestimated clonal diversity.

Sequencing was performed on peripheral blood, taken on day 0 of AZD1222 vaccination. V gene TRBV19 combines with J gene TRBJ2-1, with D tentatively TRBD2 (6 bases). The clonotype was recovered from an adult in good health. The CDR3 reads CASKQTSVSYNEQFF. CDR3 sequence (DNA): TGTGCCAGTAAGCAGACTAGTGTCTCCTACAATGAGCAGTTCTTC.